This TCR beta chain emerged from a study of blood T cell repertoires in COVID-19. Study-level background: Samples taken during acute and convalescent COVID-19 were collected in the United States, Italy and Spain. The analysed material was cDNA or gDNA that came from T cells, B-cell-depleted T cells, or PBMCs.

Original methodology: Amplification with reference gene primers provided the estimates of nucleated cell counts. Assay: immunoSEQ multiplex PCR; the TCRdb copy retains only in-frame clones and omits some. V and J calls and clone size are copied from that table; D and trimming were computed from the DNA. Counted here are around 200,000 clones, just over 85% occurring once; the ten biggest clones make up about 4.5%. This CDR3 spans 15 amino acids. Per the germline V gene, CDR1 is SGHVS and CDR2 is FQNEAQ. Trimming cost V 5 bases and J 5 bases; bases outside gene matches: 6. This clone showed up just a few times.

The chain is built from TRBV7-8 and TRBJ1-1; 12 nucleotides agree with TRBD1. Material: peripheral blood. The source of this sequence is a man in his fifties or sixties with acute or convalescent COVID-19. CDR3 region: CASSRDRGRGTEAFF. The CDR3 DNA is TGTGCCAGCAGCCGGGACAGGGGGCGCGGGACTGAAGCTTTCTTT. Full variable domain (rest looked up from reference TRBV7-8 and TRBJ1-1): GAGVSQSPRYKVAKRGQDVALRCDPISGHVSLFWYQQALGQGPEFLTYFQNEAQLDKSGLPSDRFFAERPEGSVSTLKIQRTQQEDSAVYLCASSRDRGRGTEAFFGQGTRLTVV.